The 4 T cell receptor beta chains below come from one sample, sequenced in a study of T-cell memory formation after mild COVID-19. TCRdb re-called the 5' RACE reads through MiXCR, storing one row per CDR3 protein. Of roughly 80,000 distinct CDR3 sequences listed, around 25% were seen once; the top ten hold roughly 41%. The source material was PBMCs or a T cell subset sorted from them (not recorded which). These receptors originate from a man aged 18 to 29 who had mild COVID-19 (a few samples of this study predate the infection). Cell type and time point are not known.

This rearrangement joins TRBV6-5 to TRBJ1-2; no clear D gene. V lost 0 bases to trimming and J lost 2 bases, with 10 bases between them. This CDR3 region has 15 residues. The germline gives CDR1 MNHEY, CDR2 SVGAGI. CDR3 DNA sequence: TGTGCCAGCAGTTACTCGGCCCAACGGAACTATGGCTACACCTTC. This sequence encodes CASSYSAQRNYGYTF.

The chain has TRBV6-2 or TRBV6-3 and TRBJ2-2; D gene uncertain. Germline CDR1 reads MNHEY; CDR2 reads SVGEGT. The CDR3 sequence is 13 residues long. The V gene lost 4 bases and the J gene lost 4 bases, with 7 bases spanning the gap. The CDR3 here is CASSFSFTGELFF. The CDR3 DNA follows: TGTGCCAGCAGTTTTTCATTCACCGGGGAGCTGTTTTTT.

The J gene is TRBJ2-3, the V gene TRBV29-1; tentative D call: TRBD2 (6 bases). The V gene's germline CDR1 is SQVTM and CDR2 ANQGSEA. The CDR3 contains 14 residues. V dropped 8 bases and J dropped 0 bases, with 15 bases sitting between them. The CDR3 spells CSHMGRGSTDTQYF. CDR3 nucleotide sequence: TGCAGCCACATGGGGCGGGGAAGCACAGATACGCAGTATTTT.

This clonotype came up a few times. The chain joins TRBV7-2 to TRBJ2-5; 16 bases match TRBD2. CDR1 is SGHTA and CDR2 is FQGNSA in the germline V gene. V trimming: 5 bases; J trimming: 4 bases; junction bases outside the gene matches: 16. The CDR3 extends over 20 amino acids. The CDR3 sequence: CASSRHSGTSGGAEVETQYF. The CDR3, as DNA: TGTGCCAGCAGCCGCCACTCCGGGACTAGCGGGGGGGCCGAGGTAGAGACCCAGTACTTC.